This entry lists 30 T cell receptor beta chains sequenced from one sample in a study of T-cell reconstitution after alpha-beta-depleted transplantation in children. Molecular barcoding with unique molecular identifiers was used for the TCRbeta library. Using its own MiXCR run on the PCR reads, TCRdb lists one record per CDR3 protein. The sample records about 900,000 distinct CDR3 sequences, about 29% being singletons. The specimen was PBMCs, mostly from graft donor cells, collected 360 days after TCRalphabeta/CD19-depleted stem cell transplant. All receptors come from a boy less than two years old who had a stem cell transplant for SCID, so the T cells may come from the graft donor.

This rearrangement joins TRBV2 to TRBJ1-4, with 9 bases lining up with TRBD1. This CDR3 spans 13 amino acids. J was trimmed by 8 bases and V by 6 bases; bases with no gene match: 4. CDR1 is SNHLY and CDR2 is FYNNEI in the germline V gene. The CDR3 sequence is CASRDRGREKLFF. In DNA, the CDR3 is TGTGCCAGCAGGGACAGGGGCAGGGAAAAACTGTTTTTT.

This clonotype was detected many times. The CDR3 nucleotides read TGTGCCAGCAGTTCCGTATACAATGAGCAGTTCTTC. Amino acid sequence: CASSSVYNEQFF. V is TRBV12-3 or TRBV12-4 and J is TRBJ2-1; D is unresolved. Trimming shortened V by 4 bases and J by 4 bases, and 5 bases separated the two germline ends. The CDR3 runs to 12 residues.

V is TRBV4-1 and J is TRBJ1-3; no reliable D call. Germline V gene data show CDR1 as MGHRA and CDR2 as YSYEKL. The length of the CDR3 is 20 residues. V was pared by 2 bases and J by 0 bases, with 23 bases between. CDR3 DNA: TGCGCCAGCAGCCAAAGTTTCGGGAAACTGGGGTCGGACTCTGGAAACACCATATATTTT. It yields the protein CASSQSFGKLGSDSGNTIYF.

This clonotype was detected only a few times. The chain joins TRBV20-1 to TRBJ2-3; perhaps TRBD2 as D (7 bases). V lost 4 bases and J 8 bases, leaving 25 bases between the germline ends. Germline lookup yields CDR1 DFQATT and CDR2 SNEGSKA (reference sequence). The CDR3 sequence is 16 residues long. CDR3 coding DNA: TGCAGTGCTACCCACCCGTGGGGGGGCTCCGTTAGTACGCAGTATTTT. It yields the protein CSATHPWGGSVSTQYF.

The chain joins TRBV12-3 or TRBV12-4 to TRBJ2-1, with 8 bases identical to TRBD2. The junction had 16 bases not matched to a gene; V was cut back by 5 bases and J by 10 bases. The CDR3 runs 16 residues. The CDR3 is CASSHGPAGGFGEQFF. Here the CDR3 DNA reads TGTGCCAGCAGTCACGGCCCGGCGGGGGGTTTCGGGGAGCAGTTCTTC.

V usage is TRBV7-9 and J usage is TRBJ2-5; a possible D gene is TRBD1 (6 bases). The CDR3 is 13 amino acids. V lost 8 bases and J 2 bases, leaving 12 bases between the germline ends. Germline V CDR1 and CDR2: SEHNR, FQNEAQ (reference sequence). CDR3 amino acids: CASGNRAQETQYF. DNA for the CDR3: TGTGCCAGCGGAAACAGGGCTCAAGAGACCCAGTACTTC.

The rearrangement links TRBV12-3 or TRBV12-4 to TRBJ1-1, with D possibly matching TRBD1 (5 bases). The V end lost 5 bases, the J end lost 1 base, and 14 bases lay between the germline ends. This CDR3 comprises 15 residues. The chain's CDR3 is CASSIPRGGNTEAFF. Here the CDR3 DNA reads TGTGCCAGCAGTATCCCACGGGGGGGGAACACTGAAGCTTTCTTT.

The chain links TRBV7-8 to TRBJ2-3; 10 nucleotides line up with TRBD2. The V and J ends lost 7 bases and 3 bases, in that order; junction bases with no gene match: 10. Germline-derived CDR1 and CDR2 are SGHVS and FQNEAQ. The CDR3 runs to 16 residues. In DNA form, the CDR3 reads TGTGCCAGCACCCCTCCCGGGACTAGCGTAACAGATACGCAGTATTTT. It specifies CASTPPGTSVTDTQYF.

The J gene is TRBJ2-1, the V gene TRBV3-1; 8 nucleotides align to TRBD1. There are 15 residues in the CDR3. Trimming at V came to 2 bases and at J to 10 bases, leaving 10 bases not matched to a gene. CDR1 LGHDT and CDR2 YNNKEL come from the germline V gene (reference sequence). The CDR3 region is CASSQMTGARGEQFF. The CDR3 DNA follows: TGTGCCAGCAGCCAAATGACAGGGGCTCGGGGGGAGCAGTTCTTC.

CDR3 bases: TGCAGCGGGCGGGACTTCGGGAAAGAGACCCAGTACTTC. It specifies CSGRDFGKETQYF. The gene calls are TRBV29-1 and TRBJ2-5, with a weak D call TRBD2 (6 bases). The CDR3 is made up of 13 amino acids. Looked up from germline, CDR1 is SQVTM and CDR2 is ANQGSEA. V gave up 7 bases and J gave up 3 bases, with 15 bases separating them.

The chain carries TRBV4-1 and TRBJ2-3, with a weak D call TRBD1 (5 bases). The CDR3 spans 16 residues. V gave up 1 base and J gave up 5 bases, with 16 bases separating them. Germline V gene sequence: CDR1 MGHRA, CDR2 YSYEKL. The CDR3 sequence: CASSQVFRVYGDTQYF. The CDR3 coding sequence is TGCGCCAGCAGCCAAGTTTTCAGGGTTTACGGAGATACGCAGTATTTT.

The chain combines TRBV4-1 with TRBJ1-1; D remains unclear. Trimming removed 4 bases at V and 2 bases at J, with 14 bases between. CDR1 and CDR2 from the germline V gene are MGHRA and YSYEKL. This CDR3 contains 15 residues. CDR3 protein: CASSPVSRGNTEAFF. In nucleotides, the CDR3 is TGCGCCAGCAGCCCGGTTTCCCGGGGAAACACTGAAGCTTTCTTT.

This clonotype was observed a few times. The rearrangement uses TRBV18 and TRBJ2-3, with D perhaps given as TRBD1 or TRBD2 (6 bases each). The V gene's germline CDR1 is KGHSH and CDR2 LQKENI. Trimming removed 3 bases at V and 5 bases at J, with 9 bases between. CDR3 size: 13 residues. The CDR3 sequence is CASSPGGRDTQYF. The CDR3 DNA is TGTGCCAGCTCACCTGGGGGGCGAGATACGCAGTATTTT.

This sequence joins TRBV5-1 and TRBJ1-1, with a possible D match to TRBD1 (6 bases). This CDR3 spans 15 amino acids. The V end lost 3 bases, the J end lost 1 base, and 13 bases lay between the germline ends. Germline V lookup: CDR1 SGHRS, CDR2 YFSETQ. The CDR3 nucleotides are TGCGCCAGCAGCTGGGGGGACATTGAGAACACTGAAGCTTTCTTT. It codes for CASSWGDIENTEAFF.

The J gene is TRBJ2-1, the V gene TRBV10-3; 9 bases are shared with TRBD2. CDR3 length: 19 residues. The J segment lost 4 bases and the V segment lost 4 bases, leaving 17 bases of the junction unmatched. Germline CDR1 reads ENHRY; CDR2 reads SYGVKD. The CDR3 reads CAISASGGSAFSLYNEQFF. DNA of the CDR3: TGTGCCATCAGTGCGAGCGGGGGGTCCGCCTTCTCCTTATACAATGAGCAGTTCTTC.

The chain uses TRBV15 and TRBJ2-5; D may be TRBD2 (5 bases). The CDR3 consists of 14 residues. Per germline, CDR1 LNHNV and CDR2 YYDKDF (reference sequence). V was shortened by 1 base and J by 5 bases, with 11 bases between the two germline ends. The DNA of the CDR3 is TGTGCCACCAGCAGAGGGGCGGGTGGGGAGACCCAGTACTTC. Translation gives CATSRGAGGETQYF.

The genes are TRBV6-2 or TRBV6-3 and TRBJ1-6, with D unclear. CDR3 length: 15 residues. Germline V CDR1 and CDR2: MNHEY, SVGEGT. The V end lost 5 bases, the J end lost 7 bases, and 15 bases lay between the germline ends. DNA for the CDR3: TGTGCCAGCAGTACCCTGGGCAGCTCCAATTCACCCCTCCACTTT. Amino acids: CASSTLGSSNSPLHF.

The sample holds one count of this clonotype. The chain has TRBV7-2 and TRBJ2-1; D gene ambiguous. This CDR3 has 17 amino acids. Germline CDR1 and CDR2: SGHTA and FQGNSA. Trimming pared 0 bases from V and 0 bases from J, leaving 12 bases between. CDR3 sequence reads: CASSLASSVSSYNEQFF. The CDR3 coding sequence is TGTGCCAGCAGCTTAGCCTCCTCGGTAAGCTCCTACAATGAGCAGTTCTTC.

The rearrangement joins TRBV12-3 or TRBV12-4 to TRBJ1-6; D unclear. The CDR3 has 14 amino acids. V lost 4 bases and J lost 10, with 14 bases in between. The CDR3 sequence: CASSSSDRWSPLHF. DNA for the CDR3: TGTGCCAGCAGTTCCTCGGACCGGTGGTCACCCCTCCACTTT.

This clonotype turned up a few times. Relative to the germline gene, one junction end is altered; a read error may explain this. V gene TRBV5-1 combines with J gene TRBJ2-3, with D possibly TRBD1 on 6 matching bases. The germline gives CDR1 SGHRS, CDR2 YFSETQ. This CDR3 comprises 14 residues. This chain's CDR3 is CASSLDSPTDTQYF. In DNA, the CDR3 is TGTGCCAGCAGCTTGGACAGCCCCACAGATACGCAGTATTTT.

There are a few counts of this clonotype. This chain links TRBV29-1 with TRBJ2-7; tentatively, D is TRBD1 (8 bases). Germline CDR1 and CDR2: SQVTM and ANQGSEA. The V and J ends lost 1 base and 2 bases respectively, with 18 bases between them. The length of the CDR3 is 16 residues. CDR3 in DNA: TGCAGCGTTGAAGTTTTCTACACAGGGGGGGCCTACGAGCAGTACTTC. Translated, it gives CSVEVFYTGGAYEQYF.

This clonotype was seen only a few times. The CDR3 sequence: CASSQRDSQNTGELFF. The CDR3 DNA sequence: TGCGCCAGCAGCCAGCGGGACAGCCAGAACACCGGGGAGCTGTTTTTT. The gene calls are TRBV4-1 and TRBJ2-2; D may be TRBD1 (7 bases). CDR3 length: 16 amino acids. CDR1 and CDR2 (germline): MGHRA, YSYEKL. V was pared by 3 bases and J by 1 base, with 12 bases between.

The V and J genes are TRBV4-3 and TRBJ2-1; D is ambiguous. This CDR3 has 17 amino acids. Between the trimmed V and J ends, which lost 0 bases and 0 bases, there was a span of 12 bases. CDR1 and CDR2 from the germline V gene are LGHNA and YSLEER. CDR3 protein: CASSQDQTLSSYNEQFF. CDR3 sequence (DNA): TGCGCCAGCAGCCAAGACCAAACCCTGAGCTCCTACAATGAGCAGTTCTTC.

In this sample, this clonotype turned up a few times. This chain's CDR3 is CASSFGRLSEQFF. CDR3 DNA: TGTGCCAGCAGTTTCGGTCGACTCAGCGAGCAGTTCTTC. The rearrangement joins TRBV12-3 or TRBV12-4 to TRBJ2-1; D gene unclear. The CDR3 sequence is 13 residues long. Trimming pared 3 bases from V and 10 bases from J, leaving 13 bases between.

The CDR3, as DNA: TGTGCCAGCAGTTACTCGAACCCGGGGGTCGTGGAGCAGTTCTTC. It translates to CASSYSNPGVVEQFF. J is TRBJ2-1 and V is TRBV6-5; possibly TRBD2 for D (6 bases). The CDR3 spans 15 residues. With 0 bases removed from V and 10 bases from J, the gap between germline ends came to 16 bases. CDR1 and CDR2 from the germline V gene are MNHEY and SVGAGI.

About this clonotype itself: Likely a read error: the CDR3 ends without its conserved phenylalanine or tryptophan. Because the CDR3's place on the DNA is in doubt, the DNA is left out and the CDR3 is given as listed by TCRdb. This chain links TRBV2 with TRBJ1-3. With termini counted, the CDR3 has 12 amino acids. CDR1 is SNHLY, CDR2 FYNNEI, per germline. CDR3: CASSVGGNTIYT.

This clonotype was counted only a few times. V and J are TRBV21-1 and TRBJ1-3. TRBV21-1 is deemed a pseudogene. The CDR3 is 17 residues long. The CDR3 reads CASSKSPYRDSGNTIYF. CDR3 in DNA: TGTGCCAGCAGCAAGTCTCCCTATCGGGATTCCGGAAACACCATATATTTT.

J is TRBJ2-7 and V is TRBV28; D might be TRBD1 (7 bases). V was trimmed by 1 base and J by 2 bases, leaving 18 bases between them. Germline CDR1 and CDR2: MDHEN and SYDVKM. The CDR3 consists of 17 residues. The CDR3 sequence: CASSLFGGTAAAYEQYF. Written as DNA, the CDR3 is TGTGCCAGCAGTTTATTTGGCGGGACAGCGGCCGCCTACGAGCAGTACTTC.

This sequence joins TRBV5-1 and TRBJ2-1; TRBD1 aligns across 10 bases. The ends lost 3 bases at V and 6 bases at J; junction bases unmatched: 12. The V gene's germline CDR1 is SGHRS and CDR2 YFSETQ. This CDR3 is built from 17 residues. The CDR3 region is CASSSRPSTGGGNEQFF. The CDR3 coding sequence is TGCGCCAGCAGCTCCCGACCATCGACAGGGGGCGGCAATGAGCAGTTCTTC.

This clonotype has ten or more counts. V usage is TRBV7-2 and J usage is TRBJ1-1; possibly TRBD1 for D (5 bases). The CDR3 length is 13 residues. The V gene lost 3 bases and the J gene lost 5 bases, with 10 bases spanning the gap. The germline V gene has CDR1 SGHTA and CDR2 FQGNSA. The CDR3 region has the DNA TGTGCCAGCAGCTTGGGCAGGGTGACTGAAGCTTTCTTT. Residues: CASSLGRVTEAFF.